One sample yielded the 21 T cell receptor beta chains listed below, sequenced in a study of blood T cell repertoires in COVID-19. TCRdb keeps only in-frame clones here, not all; method: immunoSEQ multiplex PCR. This sample has around 100,000 clones, with around 85% found just once. Material: peripheral blood. The source is a man aged 50-60 years with active or convalescent COVID-19.

The chain links TRBV9 to TRBJ1-2; D is perhaps TRBD1 (5 bases). The V gene's germline CDR1 is SGDLS and CDR2 YYNGEE. The V gene lost 4 bases and the J gene lost 3 bases, with 13 bases spanning the gap. This CDR3 spans 14 amino acids. CDR3 sequence: CASSSRRGYYGYTF. CDR3 DNA sequence: TGTGCCAGCAGCTCCCGTAGGGGATACTATGGCTACACCTTC.

The chain recombines TRBV7-8 with TRBJ2-1; 10 nucleotides match TRBD2. This CDR3 spans 14 amino acids. V lost 3 bases and J lost 8; bases outside the gene matches: 4. The germline V gene has CDR1 SGHVS and CDR2 FQNEAQ. CDR3 sequence: CASSFSGRPHEQFF. The CDR3 DNA reads as TGTGCCAGCAGCTTTAGCGGGAGGCCCCATGAGCAGTTCTTC.

This clone showed up just once. This chain links TRBV5-5 with TRBJ2-7; 7 nucleotides agree with TRBD1. The CDR3 consists of 16 residues. With 2 bases clipped from V and 2 bases from J, the junction kept 10 bases outside the gene matches. The germline V gene has CDR1 SGHKS and CDR2 YYEKEE (reference sequence). In DNA, the CDR3 is TGTGCCAGCAGCTTTTCCGGGCAGGGGGACCCCTACGAGCAGTACTTC. It specifies CASSFSGQGDPYEQYF.

The rearrangement uses TRBV3-1 (or the pseudogene TRBV3-2) and TRBJ2-3, with TRBD2 as a possible D gene (6 bases). This CDR3 is 15 amino acids long. Trimming removed 4 bases from V and 0 bases from J, with 11 bases in between. Germline CDR1 LGHDT, CDR2 YNNKEL (reference sequence). The CDR3 bases are TGTGCCAGCAGCCCCCAGCGGGCCAGCACAGATACGCAGTATTTT. It translates to CASSPQRASTDTQYF.

V and J are TRBV5-6 and TRBJ2-2, with D perhaps matching TRBD2 (5 bases). Trimming took 0 bases from V and 4 from J, leaving 10 bases between them. The length of the CDR3 is 15 residues. Germline-derived CDR1 and CDR2 are SGHDT and YYEEEE. The CDR3, as DNA: TGTGCCAGCAGCTTGGCCGGGAAGAGCACCGGGGAGCTGTTTTTT. Its protein is CASSLAGKSTGELFF.

The chain uses TRBV10-3 and TRBJ2-2; 7 bases line up with TRBD1. Germline loops: CDR1 ENHRY, CDR2 SYGVKD. V shed 6 bases and J 1 base; nucleotides not matched to a gene: 2. There are 14 residues in the CDR3. The DNA for the CDR3 is TGTGCCATCAGGGCAGGGGGGAACACCGGGGAGCTGTTTTTT. Its translation is CAIRAGGNTGELFF.

The table lists this clone with a few counts. V usage is TRBV6-1 and J usage is TRBJ2-1, with 10 bases lining up with TRBD2. This CDR3 comprises 17 residues. Germline CDR1 reads MNHNS; CDR2 reads SASEGT. V dropped 2 bases and J dropped 7; count of bases not matched to a gene: 11. CDR3 amino acids: CASSEWLGTSVRNEQFF. CDR3 bases: TGTGCCAGCAGTGAATGGCTAGGGACTAGCGTGAGGAATGAGCAGTTCTTC.

The CDR3: CASSQQGPGTDTQYF. DNA for the CDR3: TGTGCCAGCAGCCAACAGGGCCCGGGGACAGATACGCAGTATTTT. The J gene is TRBJ2-3, the V gene TRBV5-6, with D perhaps TRBD1 (6 bases). This CDR3 is built from 15 residues. V was trimmed by 4 bases and J by 3 bases, leaving 15 bases between them. Germline CDR1 reads SGHDT; CDR2 reads YYEEEE. Supplemented by reference TRBV5-6 and TRBJ2-3, the full variable domain reads DAGVTQSPTHLIKTRGQQVTLRCSPKSGHDTVSWYQQALGQGPQFIFQYYEEEERQRGNFPDRFSGHQFPNYSSELNVNALLLGDSALYLCASSQQGPGTDTQYFGPGTRLTVL.

DNA of the CDR3: TGTGCCAGCAGTGATGCCCTCCGGGGAAAATGGGAGACCCAGTACTTC. Its translation is CASSDALRGKWETQYF. The V call is TRBV2, the J call TRBJ2-5; D is perhaps TRBD2 (5 bases). Trimming cost V 3 bases and J 5 bases, with 19 bases left between them. The CDR3 is made up of 16 amino acids. Per germline, CDR1 SNHLY and CDR2 FYNNEI.

The rearrangement links TRBV5-4 to TRBJ2-1; D is uncertain. The length of the CDR3 is 11 residues. CDR1 is SGHNT and CDR2 is YYREEE in the germline V gene (reference sequence). Between the trimmed V and J ends, which lost 3 bases and 4 bases, there was a span of 2 bases. CDR3 in DNA: TGTGCCAGCAGCTCTTACAATGAGCAGTTCTTC. It is translated as CASSSYNEQFF.

The chain uses TRBV7-2 and TRBJ2-2, with TRBD1 as a possible D gene (6 bases). The germline V and J ends were trimmed by 2 bases and 6 bases, with 16 bases remaining between them. Germline V gives CDR1 SGHTA, CDR2 FQGNSA. CDR3 length: 16 residues. The CDR3 loop reads CASSLNPGQGAGELFF. As DNA, the CDR3 is TGTGCCAGCAGCTTAAATCCGGGACAAGGAGCCGGGGAGCTGTTTTTT.

The CDR3 DNA reads as TGTGCCAGCAGCCCAACAGGGGTCGCTGGAGGCTACACCTTC. Protein sequence: CASSPTGVAGGYTF. This chain connects TRBV9 to TRBJ1-2; 7 bases match TRBD1. V lost 4 bases, J lost 8 bases, and 11 bases stayed unmatched. Germline V gene lookup returns CDR1 SGDLS and CDR2 YYNGEE. The CDR3 contains 14 residues.

V gene TRBV5-1 combines with J gene TRBJ2-3; D not resolved. Germline CDR1 is SGHRS and CDR2 is YFSETQ. This CDR3 is 13 amino acids long. V lost 4 bases and J 4 bases, leaving 10 bases between the germline ends. The CDR3 bases are TGCGCCAGCAGCGCTGAAGCCCCAGATACGCAGTATTTT. This sequence encodes CASSAEAPDTQYF. Supplemented by reference TRBV5-1 and TRBJ2-3, the full variable domain reads KAGVTQTPRYLIKTRGQQVTLSCSPISGHRSVSWYQQTPGQGLQFLFEYFSETQRNKGNFPGRFSGRQFSNSRSEMNVSTLELGDSALYLCASSAEAPDTQYFGPGTRLTVL.

This rearrangement joins TRBV18 to TRBJ2-5; 7 nucleotides line up with TRBD1. Trimming cost V 3 bases and J 4 bases; bases outside gene matches: 5. The CDR3 is made up of 14 amino acids. Per germline, CDR1 KGHSH and CDR2 LQKENI. The CDR3 DNA follows: TGTGCCAGCTCACCTAACGACAGGGCAGAGACCCAGTACTTC. Translated: CASSPNDRAETQYF. Together with reference TRBV18 and TRBJ2-5, the CDR3 gives the full variable domain: NAGVMQNPRHLVRRRGQEARLRCSPMKGHSHVYWYRQLPEEGLKFMVYLQKENIIDESGMPKERFSAEFPKEGPSILRIQQVVRGDSAAYFCASSPNDRAETQYFGPGTRLLVL.

The rearrangement joins TRBV7-2 to TRBJ2-1, with 7 bases that match TRBD1. V shed 5 bases and J 4 bases; nucleotides not matched to a gene: 8. The CDR3 runs to 15 residues. Germline V CDR1 and CDR2: SGHTA, FQGNSA. CDR3 protein: CASSLTGTIYNEQFF. In DNA form, the CDR3 reads TGTGCCAGCAGCCTGACAGGGACGATTTACAATGAGCAGTTCTTC.

The chain recombines TRBV9 with TRBJ2-3; no reliable D call. Trimming left V 1 base short and J 3 bases short, with 12 bases between. The CDR3 sequence is 15 residues long. CDR1 and CDR2 from the germline V gene are SGDLS and YYNGEE. CDR3 protein: CASSVYSTITDTQYF. Here the CDR3 DNA reads TGTGCCAGCAGCGTATACAGTACCATAACAGATACGCAGTATTTT.

The J gene is TRBJ1-2, the V gene TRBV18, with D unclear. V was cut by 3 bases and J by 4 bases, with 6 bases left in between. Germline CDR1 is KGHSH and CDR2 is LQKENI. The CDR3 consists of 12 residues. The CDR3 protein is CASSPSSYGYTF. CDR3 bases: TGTGCCAGCTCACCCTCCAGCTATGGCTACACCTTC.

This clone was seen a handful of times. The CDR3 here is CASSQEYNEQFF. In DNA form, the CDR3 reads TGTGCCAGCAGCCAAGAGTACAATGAGCAGTTCTTC. V and J are TRBV5-4 and TRBJ2-1; D unclear. From germline, CDR1 is SGHNT and CDR2 YYREEE (reference sequence). With 4 bases removed from V and 4 bases from J, the gap between germline ends came to 6 bases. CDR3 length equals 12 residues.

This chain joins TRBV11-3 and TRBJ2-2, with 9 nucleotides matching TRBD2. This CDR3 is built from 18 residues. Germline CDR1 SGHNT, CDR2 YENEEA. The J segment lost 2 bases and the V segment lost 0 bases, leaving 7 bases of the junction unmatched. CDR3 bases: TGTGCCAGCAGCTTAGAGGGTAGCGGGGGTCTTAACACCGGGGAGCTGTTTTTT. Amino acid sequence: CASSLEGSGGLNTGELFF.

CDR3: CSVERLVGEQFF. The CDR3 DNA sequence: TGCAGCGTTGAACGGCTAGTCGGTGAGCAGTTCTTC. The J gene is TRBJ2-1, the V gene TRBV29-1, with D unclear. Germline CDR1 reads SQVTM; CDR2 reads ANQGSEA. This CDR3 is built from 12 residues. V dropped 2 bases and J dropped 9 bases, with 11 bases sitting between them.

The chain has TRBV6-5 and TRBJ2-7; 9 bases are a match to TRBD1. This CDR3 is 11 amino acids long. Per the germline V gene, CDR1 is MNHEY and CDR2 is SVGAGI. J was trimmed by 6 bases and V by 6 bases; bases with no gene match: 0. The CDR3 sequence is CASRDRGEQYF. Here the CDR3 DNA reads TGTGCCAGCAGGGACAGGGGCGAGCAGTACTTC.